Included here is one T cell receptor beta chain sequence, with context. Its antigen is as yet unknown. Extractions gave at least 5.5 micrograms of total RNA per sample. PCR was performed a second time for roughly 7 to 12 cycles using a sample-barcoded 5' primer and a J-beta primer mix. In TCRdb, the 5' RACE reads were re-called with MiXCR into one record per CDR3 protein. This sample has about 800,000 distinct CDR3 sequences; over 45% occur once, and the top ten carry about 20%. The data stem from a study of blood T cells in healthy people across ages. Study-wide results and limits: Unknown donor CMV status possibly confounded expanded clonotype changes.

V lost 0 bases to trimming and J lost 2 bases, with 14 bases between them. CDR3 length equals 16 residues. Germline lookup yields CDR1 MGHRA and CDR2 YSYEKL. The sequenced material came from blood. The receptor comes from a man aged 25 to 45 in good health. The chain employs TRBV4-1 and TRBJ2-7; D remains ambiguous. The CDR3 sequence is CASSQEGVSGPYEQYF. The CDR3 nucleotides are TGCGCCAGCAGCCAAGAGGGCGTTTCCGGCCCCTACGAGCAGTACTTC.